A single TCR beta chain is shown here with its context. At one boundary the junction diverges from the germline segment, which might be a read error. These data come from a study of blood T cell repertoires in COVID-19. Study as a whole: Acute and convalescent COVID-19 specimens originated in the United States, Italy and Spain. The cDNA or gDNA used as material had been derived from T cells, B-cell-depleted T cells, or PBMCs.

The CDR3 loop spans 15 amino acids. Germline CDR1 SSHAT, CDR2 FNYEAQ (reference sequence). Per the original data handling: Reference gene primer amplification gave estimated nucleated cell counts. Assay: immunoSEQ multiplex PCR; the TCRdb copy retains only in-frame clones and omits some. The V and J calls and clone size were taken over from that table, and D and trimming were inferred from the DNA. The sample carries 160,000 or so clones, about four fifths recorded once. The sample comprised peripheral blood. The TCR comes from a woman of 80 years or more with acute or convalescent COVID-19. The chain recombines TRBV7-7 with TRBJ2-1; a possible D gene is TRBD1 (7 bases). The CDR3 nucleotides read TGTGCTAGCAGTCGGGCCAGGGGGGCATTCAATGAGCAGTTCTTC. Translating gives CASSRARGAFNEQFF. The full variable domain, with the rest looked up from reference TRBV7-7 and TRBJ2-1, is GAGVSQSPRYKVTKRGQDVTLRCDPISSHATLYWYQQALGQGPEFLTYFNYEAQPDKSGLPSDRFSAERPEGSISTLTIQRTEQRDSAMYRCASSRARGAFNEQFFGPGTRLTVL.